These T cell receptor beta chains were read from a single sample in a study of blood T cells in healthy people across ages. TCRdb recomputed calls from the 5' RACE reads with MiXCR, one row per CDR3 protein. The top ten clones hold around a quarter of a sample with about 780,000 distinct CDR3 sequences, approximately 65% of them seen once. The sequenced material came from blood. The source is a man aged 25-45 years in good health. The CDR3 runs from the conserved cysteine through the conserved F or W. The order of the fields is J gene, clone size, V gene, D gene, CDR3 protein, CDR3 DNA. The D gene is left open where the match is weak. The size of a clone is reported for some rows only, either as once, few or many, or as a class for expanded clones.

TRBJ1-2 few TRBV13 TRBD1 CASSLGLSRGHGYTF TGTGCCAGCAGCTTAGGCCTGTCGAGGGGGCATGGCTACACCTTC
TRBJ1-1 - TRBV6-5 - CASSLTLGRTEAFF TGTGCCAGCAGTTTAACCTTAGGGAGAACTGAAGCTTTCTTT
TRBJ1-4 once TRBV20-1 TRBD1 CSARSSGGANEKLFF TGCAGTGCTAGGAGTTCAGGGGGCGCCAATGAAAAACTGTTTTTT
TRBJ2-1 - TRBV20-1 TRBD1 CSAREQGAHNEQFF TGCAGTGCTAGAGAACAGGGGGCCCACAATGAGCAGTTCTTC
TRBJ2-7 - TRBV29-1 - CSFQQGSGSYEQYF TGCAGCTTTCAACAGGGAAGTGGGTCCTACGAGCAGTACTTC
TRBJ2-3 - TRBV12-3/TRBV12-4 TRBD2 CASTRTSGGADTQYF TGTGCCAGCACCCGTACTAGCGGGGGAGCAGATACGCAGTATTTT
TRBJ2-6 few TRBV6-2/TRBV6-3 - CASSRLGAGANVLTF TGTGCCAGCAGTCGTCTAGGGGCTGGGGCCAACGTCCTGACTTTC
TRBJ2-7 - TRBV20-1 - CSSQTGKDSYEQYF TGCAGTTCACAAACAGGGAAGGACTCCTACGAGCAGTACTTC
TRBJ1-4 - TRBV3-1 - CASSQFLGLNNEKLFF TGTGCCAGCAGCCAATTTTTAGGACTGAATAATGAAAAACTGTTTTTT
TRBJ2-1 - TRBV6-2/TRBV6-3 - CASRGAYNEQFF TGTGCCAGCAGGGGAGCGTACAATGAGCAGTTCTTC
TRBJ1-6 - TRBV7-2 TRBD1 CASSGTGRNSPLHF TGTGCCAGCAGCGGGACAGGGAGAAATTCACCCCTCCACTTT
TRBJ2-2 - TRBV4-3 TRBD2 CASSQDEKAGGITGELFF TGCGCCAGCAGCCAAGATGAGAAAGCGGGGGGTATTACCGGGGAGCTGTTTTTT
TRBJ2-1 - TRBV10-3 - CAISEGVVEEETQFF TGTGCCATCAGTGAAGGGGTAGTAGAAGAAGAGACCCAGTTCTTC
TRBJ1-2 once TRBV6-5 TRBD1 CASSYLGQGAKGDYGYTF TGTGCCAGCAGTTACTTGGGACAGGGGGCGAAGGGGGACTATGGCTACACCTTC
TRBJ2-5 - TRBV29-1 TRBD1 CSGQGPIQETQYF TGCAGCGGACAGGGCCCAATACAAGAGACCCAGTACTTC
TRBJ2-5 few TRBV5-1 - CASSLGLATETQYF TGCGCCAGCAGCTTGGGGCTAGCGACAGAGACCCAGTACTTC